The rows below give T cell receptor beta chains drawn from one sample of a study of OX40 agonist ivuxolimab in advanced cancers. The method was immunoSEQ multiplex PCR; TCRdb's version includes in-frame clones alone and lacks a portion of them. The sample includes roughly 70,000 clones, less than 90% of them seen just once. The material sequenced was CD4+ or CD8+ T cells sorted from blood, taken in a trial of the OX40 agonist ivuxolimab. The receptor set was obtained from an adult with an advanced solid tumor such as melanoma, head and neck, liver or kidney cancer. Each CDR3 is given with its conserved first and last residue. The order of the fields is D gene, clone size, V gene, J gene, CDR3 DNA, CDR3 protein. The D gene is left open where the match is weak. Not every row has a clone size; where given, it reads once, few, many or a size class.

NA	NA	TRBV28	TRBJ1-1	TGTGCCAGCAGCCGTCTCACGCCAGCTTTCTTT	CASSRLTPAFF
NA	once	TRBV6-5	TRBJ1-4	TGTGCCAGCAGTTACGGTCCGGGGGATAGTGAAAAACTGTTTTTT	CASSYGPGDSEKLFF
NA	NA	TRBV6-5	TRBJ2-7	TGTGCCAGCAGTTACGAGTTCAGGGCGTCCTACGAGCAGTACTTC	CASSYEFRASYEQYF
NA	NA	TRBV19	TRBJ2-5	TGTGCCAGTAGCGCAGGGAGGAGTAGGGAGACCCAGTACTTC	CASSAGRSRETQYF
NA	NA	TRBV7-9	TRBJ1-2	TGTGCCAGCAGCTTGGGACTCAGAGACTATGGCTACACCTTC	CASSLGLRDYGYTF
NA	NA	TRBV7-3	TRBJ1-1	TGTGCCAGCAGCTTCCCAGGGAACACTGAAGCTTTCTTT	CASSFPGNTEAFF
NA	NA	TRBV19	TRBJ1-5	TGTGCCAGTAGTTGGGGGAATCAGCCCCAGCATTTT	CASSWGNQPQHF
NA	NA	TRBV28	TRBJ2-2	TGTGCCAGCGGCGGGGAGCTGTTTTTT	CASGGELFF
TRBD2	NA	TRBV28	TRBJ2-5	TGTGCCACCTACCGGACTAGCGGCCAAGAGACCCAGTACTTC	CATYRTSGQETQYF
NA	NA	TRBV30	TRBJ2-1	TGTGCCTCAAATGGGGCTGACCGTCCCTACAATGAGCAGTTCTTC	CASNGADRPYNEQFF
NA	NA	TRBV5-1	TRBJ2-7	TGCGCCAGCAGCTTGGATTTTCGGGCAGTCGCCTACGAGCAGTACTTC	CASSLDFRAVAYEQYF
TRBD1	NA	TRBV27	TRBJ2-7	TGTGCCAGCAGTTTAGGTGTTGGACAGGAAGAGTACTTC	CASSLGVGQEEYF
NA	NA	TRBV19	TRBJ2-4	TGTGCCAGTAGTATATCTGGGGGGACCAAAAACATTCAGTACTTC	CASSISGGTKNIQYF
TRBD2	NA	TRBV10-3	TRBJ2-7	TGTGCCATCAGTCTTAGCGGGATTTTCGACGAGCAGTACTTC	CAISLSGIFDEQYF
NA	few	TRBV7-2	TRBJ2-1	TGTGCCAGCAGCTCCTCCCCCCCGGGCAGGGTAAATCAGTTCTTC	CASSSSPPGRVNQFF
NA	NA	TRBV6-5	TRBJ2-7	TGTGCCAGCAGTTACAGGTCTGCCTACGAGCAGTACTTC	CASSYRSAYEQYF
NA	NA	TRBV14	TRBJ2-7	TGTGCCAGCAGCTTACCCGGGTCCGGAGTCTACGAGCAGTACTTC	CASSLPGSGVYEQYF
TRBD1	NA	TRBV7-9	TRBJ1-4	TGTGCCAGCAGCTCGACAGGGCTGCCTAATGAAAAACTGTTTTTT	CASSSTGLPNEKLFF
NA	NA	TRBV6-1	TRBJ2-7	TGTGCCAGCAGTGAACCTACAGGGAAAGCCTACGAGCAGTACTTC	CASSEPTGKAYEQYF
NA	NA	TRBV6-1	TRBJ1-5	TGTGCCAGCAGTCTCCGGGACACCGATCAGCCCCAGCATTTT	CASSLRDTDQPQHF
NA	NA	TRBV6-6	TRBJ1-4	TGTGCCAGCAGTTACTCCCCGGGGGATCGTGAAAAACTGTTTTTT	CASSYSPGDREKLFF
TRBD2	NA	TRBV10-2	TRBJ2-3	TGCGCCAGCAGCCCGGGACTAGCGGCTAGCACAGATACGCAGTATTTT	CASSPGLAASTDTQYF
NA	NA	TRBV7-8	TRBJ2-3	TGTGCCAGCAGACGGGAGAGGGGCACAGATACGCAGTATTTT	CASRRERGTDTQYF
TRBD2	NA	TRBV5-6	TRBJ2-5	TGTGCCAGCAGCTTGGCCGTAAGAGCTAGCGGGAGGCTAGAGACCCAGTACTTC	CASSLAVRASGRLETQYF
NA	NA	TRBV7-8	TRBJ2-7	TGTGCCAGCAGCTTAGGAGCTCCTAAGCCCTACGAGCAGTACTTC	CASSLGAPKPYEQYF
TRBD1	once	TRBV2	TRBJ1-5	TGTGCCAGCAGTGGGCCGGGAGGAGGGGACAGTCAGCCCCAGCATTTT	CASSGPGGGDSQPQHF
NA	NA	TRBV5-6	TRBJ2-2	TGTGCCAGCAGCTTGGAGCGGGAGCTGTTTTTT	CASSLERELFF
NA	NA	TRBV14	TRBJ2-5	TGTGCCAGCAGCCCGGGTAGAGGAGTCAACCAACGCCAAGAGACCCAGTACTTC	CASSPGRGVNQRQETQYF
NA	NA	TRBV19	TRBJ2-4	TGTGCCAGTACGAATGGTGCCCACACGACAGGTTGGAGTGGAAACATTCAGTACTTC	CASTNGAHTTGWSGNIQYF
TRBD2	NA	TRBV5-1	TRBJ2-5	TGCGCCAGCAGCTTGGGAGGGACTAGCGGGGAGACCCAGTACTTC	CASSLGGTSGETQYF
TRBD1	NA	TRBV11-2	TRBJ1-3	TGTGCCAGCAGCCCGGACAGGGTAACTGGAAACACCATATATTTT	CASSPDRVTGNTIYF
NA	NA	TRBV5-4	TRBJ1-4	TGTGCCAGCAGCTTGGCTGGACTGAAGGGCGCAACTAATGAAAAACTGTTTTTT	CASSLAGLKGATNEKLFF
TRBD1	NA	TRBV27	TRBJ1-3	TGTGCCAGCGGGGGACAGGCTGGAAACACCATATATTTT	CASGGQAGNTIYF
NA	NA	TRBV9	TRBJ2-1	TGTGCCAGCAGCGCAGACAGGTACAATGAGCAGTTCTTC	CASSADRYNEQFF
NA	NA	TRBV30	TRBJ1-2	TGTGCCTGGACCCCGGGGTCTTCTAACTATGGCTACACCTTC	CAWTPGSSNYGYTF
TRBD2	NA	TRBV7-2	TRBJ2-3	TGTGCCAGCAGCACACTAGCGGGAGGGGTAGATACGCAGTATTTT	CASSTLAGGVDTQYF
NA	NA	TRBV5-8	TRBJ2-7	TGTGCCAGCAGCTACGAGCAGTACTTC	CASSYEQYF